This T cell receptor beta chain stems from a study of cytomegalovirus exposure and HLA in healthy donors. Primers included in the PCR were 60 Vbeta and 13 Jbeta primers. Libraries were prepared by immunoSEQ multiplex PCR; TCRdb keeps only in-frame clonotypes and omits some of them. The data show some 120,000 clones, over 60% seen once. The J segment lost 8 bases and the V segment lost 2 bases, leaving 6 bases of the junction unmatched. CDR1 and CDR2 (germline): SGHNT, YYREEE (reference sequence). The length of the CDR3 is 15 residues. The receptor was derived from a woman in her thirties or forties in good health and CMV-seropositive. Sequenced input: PBMCs. V gene TRBV5-4 combines with J gene TRBJ2-1, with 11 bases fitting TRBD2. This CDR3 is CASSFKTSGIDEQFF. The CDR3 DNA sequence: TGTGCCAGCAGCTTTAAGACTAGCGGGATTGATGAGCAGTTCTTC.